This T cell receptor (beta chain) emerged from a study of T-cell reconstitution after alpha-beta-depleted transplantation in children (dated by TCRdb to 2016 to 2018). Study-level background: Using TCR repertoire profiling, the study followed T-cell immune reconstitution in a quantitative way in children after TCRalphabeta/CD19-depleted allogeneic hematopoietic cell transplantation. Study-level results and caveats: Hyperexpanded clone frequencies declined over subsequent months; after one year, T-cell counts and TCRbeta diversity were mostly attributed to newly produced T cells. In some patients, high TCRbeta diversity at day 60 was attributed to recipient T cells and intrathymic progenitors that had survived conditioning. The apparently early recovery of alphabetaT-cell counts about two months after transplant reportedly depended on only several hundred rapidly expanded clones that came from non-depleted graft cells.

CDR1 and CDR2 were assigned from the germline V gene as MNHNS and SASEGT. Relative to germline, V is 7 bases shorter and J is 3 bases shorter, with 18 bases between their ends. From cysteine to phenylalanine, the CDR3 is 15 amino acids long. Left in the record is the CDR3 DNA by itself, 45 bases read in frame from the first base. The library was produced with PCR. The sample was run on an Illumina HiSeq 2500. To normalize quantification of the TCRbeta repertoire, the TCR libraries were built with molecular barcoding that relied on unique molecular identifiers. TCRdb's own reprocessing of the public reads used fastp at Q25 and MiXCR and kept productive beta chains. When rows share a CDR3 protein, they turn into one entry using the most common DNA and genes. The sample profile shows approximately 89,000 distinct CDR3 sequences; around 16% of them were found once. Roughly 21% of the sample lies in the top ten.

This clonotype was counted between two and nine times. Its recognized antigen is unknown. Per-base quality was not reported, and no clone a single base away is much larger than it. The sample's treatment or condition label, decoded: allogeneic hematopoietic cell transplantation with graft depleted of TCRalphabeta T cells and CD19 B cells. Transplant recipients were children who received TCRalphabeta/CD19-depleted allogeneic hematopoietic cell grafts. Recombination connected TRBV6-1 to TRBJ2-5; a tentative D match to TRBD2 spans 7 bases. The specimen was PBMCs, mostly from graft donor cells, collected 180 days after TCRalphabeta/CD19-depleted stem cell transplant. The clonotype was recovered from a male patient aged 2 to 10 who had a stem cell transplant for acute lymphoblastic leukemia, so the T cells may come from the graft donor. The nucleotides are TGTGCCAGCAAGGGTTACGGGGGGCTAAAAGAGACCCAGTACTTC. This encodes CASKGYGGLKETQYF.